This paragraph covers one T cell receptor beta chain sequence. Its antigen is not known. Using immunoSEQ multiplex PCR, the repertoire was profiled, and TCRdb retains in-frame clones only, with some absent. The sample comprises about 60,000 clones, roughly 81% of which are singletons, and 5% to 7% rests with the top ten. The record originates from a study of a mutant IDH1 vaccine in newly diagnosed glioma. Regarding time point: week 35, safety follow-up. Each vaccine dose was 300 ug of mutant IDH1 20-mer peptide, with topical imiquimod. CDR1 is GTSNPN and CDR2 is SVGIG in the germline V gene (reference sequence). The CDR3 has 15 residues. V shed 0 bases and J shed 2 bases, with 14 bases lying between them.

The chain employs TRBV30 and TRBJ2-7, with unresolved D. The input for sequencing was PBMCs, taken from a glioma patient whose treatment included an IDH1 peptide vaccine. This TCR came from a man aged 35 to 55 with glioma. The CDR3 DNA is TGTGCCTGGAGTGTACCTTTCCCCAATGCCTACGAGCAGTACTTC. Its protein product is CAWSVPFPNAYEQYF.